This is a list of T cell receptor beta chains from one sample in a study of CD8+ T cells in alopecia areata. TCRdb's copy holds only in-frame clones and misses some; the assay was immunoSEQ multiplex PCR. The profile shows fewer than 250,000 clones, about 60% of them singletons. Here the sequenced sample was CD4+ T cells sorted from blood, taken at week 4, from a patient treated with tofacitinib. These receptors were obtained from a human donor with alopecia areata. Each CDR3 is given with its conserved first and last residue. D genes are given only for firm matches. The size entry is marked missing in some rows and otherwise reads once, few, many or a size class.

clone_size d_call j_call v_call cdr3_nt cdr3_aa
. . TRBJ2-5 TRBV30 TGTGCCTGGAGTGTAACGGGCTCGGTAGAGACCCAGTACTTC CAWSVTGSVETQYF
. . TRBJ2-3 TRBV5-1 TGCGCCAGCAGCTTGGGAACCATTACGGATACGCAGTATTTT CASSLGTITDTQYF
. . TRBJ2-5 TRBV5-6 TGTGCCAGCAGCCAGCTCAGAGGGGTGCAAGAGACCCAGTACTTC CASSQLRGVQETQYF
. . TRBJ1-2 TRBV29-1 TGCAGCGTTGAATTAAAGGTTTCGGGCTACACCTTC CSVELKVSGYTF
. . TRBJ2-7 TRBV28 TGTGCCAGCAGTTTAAACTCCTACGAGCAGTACTTC CASSLNSYEQYF
once TRBD2 TRBJ2-1 TRBV29-1 TGCAGCGTTCTAGCGGGAGGGGGTAATGAGCAGTTCTTC CSVLAGGGNEQFF
few TRBD1 TRBJ2-1 TRBV29-1 TGCAGCGTCTTATTCGGGACAGGGCTTTATGAGCAGTTCTTC CSVLFGTGLYEQFF
. . TRBJ2-5 TRBV30 TGTGCCTGGAGTGTACGGGGACCCGCGGCGACCCAGTACTTC CAWSVRGPAATQYF
once TRBD1 TRBJ2-2 TRBV2 TGTGCCAGCAGTCGCCCGGGACAGGGGAACACCGGGGAGCTGTTTTTT CASSRPGQGNTGELFF
. TRBD2 TRBJ2-5 TRBV6-1 TGTGCCAGCGGGACTAGAACCCAAGAGACCCAGTACTTC CASGTRTQETQYF
. . TRBJ2-1 TRBV7-7 TGTGCTAGCAGCCGGGACCCTGGCTCCTACAATGAGCAGTTCTTC CASSRDPGSYNEQFF
. TRBD2 TRBJ2-3 TRBV29-1 TGCAGCGTCGCGCGGGGAGGACTAGCGGGGGGCACAGATACGCAGTATTTT CSVARGGLAGGTDTQYF
. . TRBJ2-2 TRBV30 TGTGCCTGGAGTTACACCGGGGAGCTGTTTTTT CAWSYTGELFF
few . TRBJ1-1 TRBV29-1 TGCAGCGTTGTAATGCCGCTAAGGGGTGAAGCTTTCTTT CSVVMPLRGEAFF
. . TRBJ1-5 TRBV30 TGTGCCTGGAGTGAGGGGGGGAGTAGTCTCGGCAATCAGCCCCAGCATTTT CAWSEGGSSLGNQPQHF
. . TRBJ2-5 TRBV29-1 TGCAGCGTTGTAGATTATCGGGGAGAGACCCAGTACTTC CSVVDYRGETQYF
few TRBD2 TRBJ2-3 TRBV7-2 TGTGCCAGCAGCTTAACTAGCGGCCGCACAGATACGCAGTATTTT CASSLTSGRTDTQYF
. . TRBJ2-1 TRBV23-1 TGCGCCAGCAGTCAAAGGGGGGAGACGTACAATGAGCAGTTCTTC CASSQRGETYNEQFF
. . TRBJ2-5 TRBV7-2 TGTGCCAGCAGCTTCAGGGTAGAGACCCAGTACTTC CASSFRVETQYF
. . TRBJ2-5 TRBV28 TGTGCCAGCAGTTTAGGTCAGATCCAGACCCAGTACTTC CASSLGQIQTQYF
. . TRBJ1-4 TRBV6-5 TGTGCCAGCAGTCTGAACAGGGCGGGGGAAAAACTGTTTTTT CASSLNRAGEKLFF
. TRBD2 TRBJ2-7 TRBV11-2 TGTGCCACCGAGAGGGCTAGCGGCTCTACGAAGCAGTACTTC CATERASGSTKQYF
. . TRBJ2-2 TRBV6-5 TGTGCCAGCAGTGGCCCCCAGGGGTCAGGGGAGCTGTTTTTT CASSGPQGSGELFF
. TRBD2 TRBJ2-7 TRBV30 TGTGCCTGGAGTGTAAGGCGGGCTAGCGGGACTTTGGAGCAGTACTTC CAWSVRRASGTLEQYF
. TRBD1 TRBJ2-7 TRBV28 TGTGCCAGCAGATCCCCGGGACAGGTCTACGAGCAGTACTTC CASRSPGQVYEQYF
. . TRBJ2-5 TRBV29-1 TGCAGCGTTGGGGTAGCCGGGGTCCAAGAGACCCAGTACTTC CSVGVAGVQETQYF
once . TRBJ1-1 TRBV30 TGTGCCCAGGACGGCCCACCCGGGACTGAAGCTTTCTTT CAQDGPPGTEAFF
. TRBD1 TRBJ1-5 TRBV6-1 TGTGCCAGCCGCTGGACAGGCTACGACCAGCCCCAGCATTTT CASRWTGYDQPQHF
. TRBD1 TRBJ1-2 TRBV29-1 TGCAGCGTTGGTGGACAGGGATCTGGCTACACCTTC CSVGGQGSGYTF
. TRBD1 TRBJ1-2 TRBV28 TGTGCCAGCAGTTTAACAGGGGAGGTCTATGGCTACACCTTC CASSLTGEVYGYTF
. . TRBJ2-5 TRBV11-2 TGTGCCAGCAGCTTAGGAGGTGGCCCGGGGACCCAGTACTTC CASSLGGGPGTQYF
few TRBD1 TRBJ1-2 TRBV27 TGTGCCAGCAGTTTAGACCCGGGACAGGGGGCCAAAGGGAACTATGGCTACACCTTC CASSLDPGQGAKGNYGYTF
. . TRBJ2-3 TRBV7-2 TGTGCCAGCAGCGACATTGCGGATACGCAGTATTTT CASSDIADTQYF
few . TRBJ2-7 TRBV30 TGTGCCTGGAGGGGAGGGGGCGAGCAGTACTTC CAWRGGGEQYF
. . TRBJ2-1 TRBV19 TGTGCCAGTACCCAGTACGGCCATGAGCAGTTCTTC CASTQYGHEQFF
. . TRBJ1-4 TRBV28 TGTGCCAGCAGTCGCCGGATCGAAAAACTGTTTTTT CASSRRIEKLFF
. TRBD1 TRBJ1-2 TRBV4-2 TGTGCCAGCAGCCAGGCACCGGGACAGATTTACACCTTC CASSQAPGQIYTF
. . TRBJ1-4 TRBV27 TGTGCCAACGACAGTTCAACTAATGAAAAACTGTTTTTT CANDSSTNEKLFF
. TRBD2 TRBJ2-1 TRBV29-1 TGCAGCTCGACTAGCGGGAGGGATGAGCAGTTCTTC CSSTSGRDEQFF
few . TRBJ1-1 TRBV29-1 TGCAGCGTTGACAAGAACACTGAAGCTTTCTTT CSVDKNTEAFF
. TRBD1 TRBJ2-2 TRBV29-1 TGCAGCTCCCGGACAGGCGACACCGGGGAGCTGTTTTTT CSSRTGDTGELFF
. . TRBJ2-5 TRBV5-4 TGTGCCAGCAGCTTGGCAGGTATTAGAGAGACCCAGTACTTC CASSLAGIRETQYF
. . TRBJ1-2 TRBV5-1 TGCGCCAGCAGCTTTAGCGGGATCGATGGCTACACCTTC CASSFSGIDGYTF
few TRBD1 TRBJ2-7 TRBV7-2 TGTGCCAGCAGCTTGCGGGACAGGGGCTACGAGCAGTACTTC CASSLRDRGYEQYF
. TRBD2 TRBJ2-1 TRBV7-9 TGTGCCAGCAGCCGAACAAGACTAGCGGGAGGCGATGAGCAGTTCTTC CASSRTRLAGGDEQFF
. . TRBJ1-2 TRBV7-2 TGTGCCAGCAGCTCCGAGACACCCTTCTATGGCTACACCTTC CASSSETPFYGYTF
few TRBD2 TRBJ2-7 TRBV29-1 TGCAGCGTTGATGGGGAGGGATCAACCTACGAGCAGTACTTC CSVDGEGSTYEQYF
few . TRBJ2-3 TRBV30 TGTGCCTGGAGTGGGTCGACCACCCCAGATACGCAGTATTTT CAWSGSTTPDTQYF
. TRBD2 TRBJ2-7 TRBV6-5 TGTGCCACCTACACAGGGACTAGCGGGAGGAACGAGCAGTACTTC CATYTGTSGRNEQYF
. TRBD1 TRBJ2-5 TRBV29-1 TGCAGCGTCCAGGGACAGGGGGAGACCCAGTACTTC CSVQGQGETQYF
few . TRBJ2-7 TRBV30 TGTGCCTGGAGTTCCCGACTAGGAAACTACGAGCAGTACTTC CAWSSRLGNYEQYF
. TRBD2 TRBJ2-5 TRBV10-1 TGCGCCAGCAGTGTGGCTAGCGGGAGCGGGGAGACCCAGTACTTC CASSVASGSGETQYF
. TRBD1 TRBJ1-5 TRBV6-5 TGTGCCAGCAGCGAACAGGGGCGTTACAATCAGCCCCAGCATTTT CASSEQGRYNQPQHF
. . TRBJ2-1 TRBV7-3 TGTGCCAGCAGCCTGATAGGACTCCGAGGCAGTAATGAGCAGTTCTTC CASSLIGLRGSNEQFF
. . TRBJ1-2 TRBV5-6 TGTGCCAGCAGCCCCGCCGGTGGAGGGGTGATGGGCTACACCTTC CASSPAGGGVMGYTF
. TRBD1 TRBJ2-3 TRBV7-2 TGTGCCAGCAGCTTAGAAGGGACAGCCGATACGCAGTATTTT CASSLEGTADTQYF
. . TRBJ2-7 TRBV25-1 TGTGCCAGCTCCTCGGGTCTCTTCGGGCAGTACTTC CASSSGLFGQYF